The sequence of this T cell receptor beta chain was determined in a study of response to subunit inactivated influenza vaccine. Study findings and constraints: Researchers suggested that each seasonal influenza vaccination recruits few new T cells.

As regards this clonotype: The antigen is undetermined.

Trimming at V came to 3 bases and at J to 5 bases, leaving 9 bases not matched to a gene. Germline V lookup: CDR1 MGHRA, CDR2 YSYEKL. This CDR3 has 15 amino acids. Each CDR3 protein is one row after TCRdb ran MiXCR on the RT-PCR reads. The sample contains hundreds of thousands of distinct CDR3 sequences, about 12% of which appear only once. The sample was PBMCs from blood, taken on the day of vaccination. The chain uses TRBV4-1 and TRBJ1-2; 7 bases map to TRBD1. The source is a man over 45 who received an inactivated influenza vaccine. This CDR3 reads CASSHQDRTEYGYTF. The CDR3, as DNA: TGCGCCAGCAGCCACCAGGACAGGACGGAATATGGCTACACCTTC.